The rows below give T cell receptor beta chains drawn from one sample of a study of regulatory T cells in long-lasting Graves disease. TCRdb used MiXCR to reprocess the multiplex PCR reads, holding one entry per CDR3 protein. Here the sample spans 250,000 or so distinct CDR3 sequences, around 20% being singletons. Here the sequenced sample was peripheral blood mononuclear cells (PBMCs), taken at new diagnosis, from a patient treated with antithyroid drugs. The receptors shown here come from a female donor with Graves disease. Each CDR3 is given with its conserved first and last residue. Each record gives: D gene, clone size, V gene, J gene, CDR3 DNA, CDR3 protein. A D gene is named only where the DNA matches it firmly. Clone sizes are given selectively: once, few, many, or a class where the clone is expanded.

D gene: -
clone size: -
V gene: TRBV6-1
J gene: TRBJ2-3
CDR3 DNA: TGCGCCAGCAGTGTTGCAGTAACAGATACGCAGTATTTT
CDR3 protein: CASSVAVTDTQYF

D gene: TRBD1
clone size: -
V gene: TRBV28
J gene: TRBJ1-1
CDR3 DNA: TGTGCCAGCAGCCTGACAGGGGACGCCACTGAAGCTTTCTTT
CDR3 protein: CASSLTGDATEAFF

D gene: -
clone size: many
V gene: TRBV6-1
J gene: TRBJ2-1
CDR3 DNA: TGTGCCAGCACCCGCCGGGACCTTAAAAATGAGCAGTTCTTC
CDR3 protein: CASTRRDLKNEQFF

D gene: TRBD1
clone size: many
V gene: TRBV9
J gene: TRBJ2-3
CDR3 DNA: TGTGCCAGCAGCGTGACAGGGACAGATACGCAGTATTTT
CDR3 protein: CASSVTGTDTQYF

D gene: TRBD1
clone size: -
V gene: TRBV2
J gene: TRBJ2-7
CDR3 DNA: TGTGCCAGCAGTCGGGACAGGGGGACCCACTACGAGCAGTACTTC
CDR3 protein: CASSRDRGTHYEQYF

D gene: -
clone size: many
V gene: TRBV20-1
J gene: TRBJ2-1
CDR3 DNA: TGCAGTGCCCCCCCAGAAGGGTCCTACAATGAGCAGTTCTTC
CDR3 protein: CSAPPEGSYNEQFF

D gene: -
clone size: once
V gene: TRBV19
J gene: TRBJ2-5
CDR3 DNA: TGTGTCAGTAGTCCGCCCAGGACAGAAGAGACCCAGTACTTC
CDR3 protein: CVSSPPRTEETQYF

D gene: TRBD2
clone size: many
V gene: TRBV28
J gene: TRBJ2-1
CDR3 DNA: TGTGCCAGCAGGCCACGGCGGGGGGACAATGAGCAGTTCTTC
CDR3 protein: CASRPRRGDNEQFF

D gene: -
clone size: few
V gene: TRBV6-1
J gene: TRBJ1-5
CDR3 DNA: TGTGCCAGCAGGGTGGCAGAGGGAGGAAGCAATCAGCCCCAGCATTTT
CDR3 protein: CASRVAEGGSNQPQHF

D gene: -
clone size: many
V gene: TRBV6-2/TRBV6-3
J gene: TRBJ2-3
CDR3 DNA: TGTGCCAGCATCCAACCCCTAAGCACAGATACGCAGTATTTT
CDR3 protein: CASIQPLSTDTQYF

D gene: TRBD1
clone size: many
V gene: TRBV10-3
J gene: TRBJ2-7
CDR3 DNA: TGTGCCATCAGTCAGGGGACAGCCTACGAGCAGTACTTC
CDR3 protein: CAISQGTAYEQYF

D gene: -
clone size: few
V gene: TRBV29-1
J gene: TRBJ2-5
CDR3 DNA: TGCAGCGTTGTGGGTCTGGGGACCCAGTACTTC
CDR3 protein: CSVVGLGTQYF

D gene: -
clone size: many
V gene: TRBV9
J gene: TRBJ1-5
CDR3 DNA: TGTGCCGCCAAAAGGGGACGGTCAAAGAGGAGCAATCAGCCCCAGCATTTT
CDR3 protein: CAAKRGRSKRSNQPQHF

D gene: -
clone size: many
V gene: TRBV5-1
J gene: TRBJ2-7
CDR3 DNA: TGCGCCAGCAGCTTGGCCTTGGGTAGAACCTCGGGCCACTACGAGCAGTACTTC
CDR3 protein: CASSLALGRTSGHYEQYF

D gene: -
clone size: many
V gene: TRBV27
J gene: TRBJ1-1
CDR3 DNA: TGTGCCAGCAGTTTTGGCAGTTTGAACACTGAAGCTTTCTTT
CDR3 protein: CASSFGSLNTEAFF

D gene: -
clone size: -
V gene: TRBV4-1
J gene: TRBJ1-1
CDR3 DNA: TGCGCCAGCAGCCAAGTTCCGGGAGTGAGCACTGAAGCTTTCTTT
CDR3 protein: CASSQVPGVSTEAFF

D gene: TRBD1
clone size: many
V gene: TRBV12-3/TRBV12-4
J gene: TRBJ1-2
CDR3 DNA: TGTGCCAGCAGTAACACCGGGACAGGGTTTGGGGGCTACACCTTC
CDR3 protein: CASSNTGTGFGGYTF

D gene: -
clone size: few
V gene: TRBV9
J gene: TRBJ2-3
CDR3 DNA: TGTGCCAGCAGGGGGGTACGGAGCACAGATACGCAGTATTTT
CDR3 protein: CASRGVRSTDTQYF

D gene: TRBD1
clone size: many
V gene: TRBV7-2
J gene: TRBJ1-1
CDR3 DNA: TGCGCCAGCAGCGGGGGACAGAGTTACACTGAAGCTTTCTTT
CDR3 protein: CASSGGQSYTEAFF

D gene: -
clone size: many
V gene: TRBV11-2
J gene: TRBJ2-1
CDR3 DNA: TGTGCCAGCAGCTTAATGAGCGTAGCTGGCTATGAGCAGTTCTTC
CDR3 protein: CASSLMSVAGYEQFF

D gene: TRBD2
clone size: many
V gene: TRBV7-2
J gene: TRBJ2-1
CDR3 DNA: TGTGCCAGCAGCTTTAGCGGGAGCAATGAGCAGTTCTTC
CDR3 protein: CASSFSGSNEQFF

D gene: -
clone size: few
V gene: TRBV6-5
J gene: TRBJ1-2
CDR3 DNA: TGTGCCAGCAGTTACTCGAACACAGACTATGGCTACACCTTC
CDR3 protein: CASSYSNTDYGYTF

D gene: -
clone size: -
V gene: TRBV14
J gene: TRBJ2-7
CDR3 DNA: TGTGCCAGCAGCCACAGCTTCGAGCAGTACTTC
CDR3 protein: CASSHSFEQYF

D gene: -
clone size: many
V gene: TRBV10-2
J gene: TRBJ2-5
CDR3 DNA: TGCGCCAGCAGGACGACAGCCTTACAAGAGACCCAGTACTTC
CDR3 protein: CASRTTALQETQYF

D gene: TRBD1
clone size: many
V gene: TRBV20-1
J gene: TRBJ2-1
CDR3 DNA: TGCAGTGCCATCCGGGTGACAGGGTCCAATGAGCAGTTCTTC
CDR3 protein: CSAIRVTGSNEQFF

D gene: -
clone size: many
V gene: TRBV7-2
J gene: TRBJ1-5
CDR3 DNA: TGTGCCAGCAGCTTAGAGGCTCAGGGTAGCGATCAGCCCCAGCATTTT
CDR3 protein: CASSLEAQGSDQPQHF

D gene: -
clone size: many
V gene: TRBV20-1
J gene: TRBJ2-7
CDR3 DNA: TGCAGTGCTGCCGTGAGGGCCGAGCAGTACTTC
CDR3 protein: CSAAVRAEQYF

D gene: -
clone size: -
V gene: TRBV7-2
J gene: TRBJ2-7
CDR3 DNA: TGTGCCAGCAGCGTAGGGTCTTGGAGGTGGTACTTC
CDR3 protein: CASSVGSWRWYF

D gene: -
clone size: many
V gene: TRBV24-1
J gene: TRBJ1-5
CDR3 DNA: TGTGCCACCAGTGAGGGGTTTGGCAATCAGCCCCAGCATTTT
CDR3 protein: CATSEGFGNQPQHF

D gene: -
clone size: many
V gene: TRBV4-1
J gene: TRBJ2-1
CDR3 DNA: TGCGCCAGCAGCCAAGCTACAGGGTCGGCTAGCGGCCCTTGGGATGAGCAGTTCTTC
CDR3 protein: CASSQATGSASGPWDEQFF

D gene: -
clone size: many
V gene: TRBV6-1
J gene: TRBJ1-2
CDR3 DNA: TGTGCCACCCAGGGCCCAACGTTCTATGGCTACACCTTC
CDR3 protein: CATQGPTFYGYTF

D gene: TRBD2
clone size: -
V gene: TRBV5-1
J gene: TRBJ2-1
CDR3 DNA: TGCGCCAGCAGATATAGCGGGGGGGCGAATGAGCAGTTCTTC
CDR3 protein: CASRYSGGANEQFF

D gene: TRBD2
clone size: -
V gene: TRBV12-3/TRBV12-4
J gene: TRBJ2-2
CDR3 DNA: TGTGCCAGCAGTTTAAGGCTCGGGACTAGCCGTACGAACACCGGGGAGCTGTTTTTT
CDR3 protein: CASSLRLGTSRTNTGELFF

D gene: -
clone size: -
V gene: TRBV2
J gene: TRBJ2-7
CDR3 DNA: TGTGCCAGCAGCGGCGGCCTAGCAGGCTACGAGCAGTACTTC
CDR3 protein: CASSGGLAGYEQYF

D gene: -
clone size: many
V gene: TRBV6-2/TRBV6-3
J gene: TRBJ2-5
CDR3 DNA: TGTGCCAGCAGTTCCAACAGGGCGGAGACCCAGTACTTC
CDR3 protein: CASSSNRAETQYF

D gene: -
clone size: many
V gene: TRBV11-3
J gene: TRBJ2-4
CDR3 DNA: TGTGCCAGCAGCTTAGGGATAAGCCCCAAAAACATTCAGTACTTC
CDR3 protein: CASSLGISPKNIQYF

D gene: TRBD1
clone size: many
V gene: TRBV7-8
J gene: TRBJ1-2
CDR3 DNA: TGTGCCAGCAGCTTTACAGGGGGCGTCTATGGCTACACCTTC
CDR3 protein: CASSFTGGVYGYTF

D gene: TRBD1
clone size: many
V gene: TRBV2
J gene: TRBJ1-2
CDR3 DNA: TGTGCCAGCAGCGGCCAGGGGGCGGACTATGGCTACACCTTC
CDR3 protein: CASSGQGADYGYTF

D gene: -
clone size: few
V gene: TRBV6-2/TRBV6-3
J gene: TRBJ2-2
CDR3 DNA: TGTGCCAGCAGAAGGACCCAGAACACCGGGGAGCTGTTTTTT
CDR3 protein: CASRRTQNTGELFF

D gene: TRBD1
clone size: -
V gene: TRBV2
J gene: TRBJ1-2
CDR3 DNA: TGTGCCAGCAGTGAAGGCCCGACAGGGGCTAACTATGGCTACACCTTC
CDR3 protein: CASSEGPTGANYGYTF

D gene: -
clone size: many
V gene: TRBV4-3
J gene: TRBJ2-5
CDR3 DNA: TGCGCCAGCAGCCAAGATCCGGCCCACGGGACACCACTCCGGGACCAAGAGACCCAGTACTTC
CDR3 protein: CASSQDPAHGTPLRDQETQYF

D gene: TRBD2
clone size: -
V gene: TRBV6-1
J gene: TRBJ2-7
CDR3 DNA: TGTGCCAGCAGTGTCCTTGCGGGAGTCAACGAGCAGTACTTC
CDR3 protein: CASSVLAGVNEQYF

D gene: TRBD1
clone size: many
V gene: TRBV6-1
J gene: TRBJ1-2
CDR3 DNA: TGTGCCAGCAGCCCAGGGGGCAACTATGGCTACACCTTC
CDR3 protein: CASSPGGNYGYTF

D gene: TRBD2
clone size: -
V gene: TRBV28
J gene: TRBJ2-1
CDR3 DNA: TGTGCCAGCATTCAGACTAGCGGGGACCCTTCCTACAATGAGCAGTTCTTC
CDR3 protein: CASIQTSGDPSYNEQFF

D gene: TRBD2
clone size: -
V gene: TRBV20-1
J gene: TRBJ2-7
CDR3 DNA: TGCAGTGCTAGGCGGGAGGCCGGCTACGAGCAGTACTTC
CDR3 protein: CSARREAGYEQYF

D gene: -
clone size: many
V gene: TRBV15
J gene: TRBJ1-1
CDR3 DNA: TGTGCCACCAGCAGTGATCGGGTGAACACTGAAGCTTTCTTT
CDR3 protein: CATSSDRVNTEAFF

D gene: TRBD1
clone size: -
V gene: TRBV20-1
J gene: TRBJ1-1
CDR3 DNA: TGCAGTGCCACGGACAGGAGGAACACTGAAGCTTTCTTT
CDR3 protein: CSATDRRNTEAFF

D gene: -
clone size: -
V gene: TRBV5-8
J gene: TRBJ2-5
CDR3 DNA: TGTGCCAGCAGCCCCGTAGTGGGGGAGACCCAGTACTTC
CDR3 protein: CASSPVVGETQYF

D gene: TRBD2
clone size: many
V gene: TRBV7-9
J gene: TRBJ2-7
CDR3 DNA: TGTGCCAGCAGCGGGGTAGCGGGGGGTACCTACGAGCAGTACTTC
CDR3 protein: CASSGVAGGTYEQYF

D gene: TRBD1
clone size: few
V gene: TRBV6-2/TRBV6-3
J gene: TRBJ1-1
CDR3 DNA: TGTGCCAGCAGTTCCACGACAGGGGGCACTGAAGCTTTCTTT
CDR3 protein: CASSSTTGGTEAFF

D gene: -
clone size: many
V gene: TRBV10-3
J gene: TRBJ1-2
CDR3 DNA: TGTGCCATCAGTGAGTCAGGCGGCAGGTTTGCTGGCTACACCTTC
CDR3 protein: CAISESGGRFAGYTF

D gene: TRBD2
clone size: many
V gene: TRBV11-2
J gene: TRBJ2-1
CDR3 DNA: TGTGCCAGCAGCCCTAGCGGGAGTAGAGACAATGAGCAGTTCTTC
CDR3 protein: CASSPSGSRDNEQFF

D gene: TRBD2
clone size: many
V gene: TRBV27
J gene: TRBJ2-3
CDR3 DNA: TGTGCCAGCAGTATTCGGGAGGGGGAAGATACGCAGTATTTT
CDR3 protein: CASSIREGEDTQYF

D gene: -
clone size: many
V gene: TRBV6-1
J gene: TRBJ1-6
CDR3 DNA: TGTGCCAGCAGCCTTTCTTGGGCGGGATCACCCCTCCACTTT
CDR3 protein: CASSLSWAGSPLHF

D gene: TRBD2
clone size: few
V gene: TRBV4-3
J gene: TRBJ2-1
CDR3 DNA: TGCGCCAGCAGCCAAGAAGGCCCGACTAGCTTCGACAATGAGCAGTTCTTC
CDR3 protein: CASSQEGPTSFDNEQFF

D gene: -
clone size: many
V gene: TRBV6-5
J gene: TRBJ1-2
CDR3 DNA: TGTGCCAGCAGTTCAGACCGGTATGGCTACACCTTC
CDR3 protein: CASSSDRYGYTF

D gene: -
clone size: many
V gene: TRBV4-3
J gene: TRBJ2-2
CDR3 DNA: TGCGCCAGCCGAAGGACAGCCACGAACACCGGGGAGCTGTTTTTT
CDR3 protein: CASRRTATNTGELFF